What follows is one T cell receptor beta chain and its context. This sample was included in a study of T cells after yellow fever vaccination. This CDR3 has 16 amino acids. Looked up from germline, CDR1 is SGHDT and CDR2 is YYEEEE. After removal of 0 bases from V and 5 bases from J, the junction contained 8 bases not matched to a gene. TCR cDNA, made by 5'RACE template switching, carried an added universal primer site and UMIs. MiXCR, applied by TCRdb to the 5' RACE reads, yields one record per CDR3 protein. The sample carries approximately 550,000 distinct CDR3 sequences, 13% recorded once. The receptor's source is a man aged 25 to 45 who received the YFV17D yellow fever vaccine. Sample: PBMCs, taken on the day of the yellow fever booster vaccination. The V gene is TRBV5-6, the J gene TRBJ2-5; 9 bases are a match to TRBD2. The CDR3 DNA sequence: TGTGCCAGCAGCTTGGGGATAGCGGGAGCGCGGGAGACCCAGTACTTC. Protein sequence: CASSLGIAGARETQYF.